Reported below is one T cell receptor beta chain. The specificity of this receptor is unknown. Per-base qualities were not stored, and no clone one base away is much larger. The junction shows trimming of 5 bases on V and 0 bases on J, plus 8 bases between the germline ends. CDR1 and CDR2 (PRHDT, FYEKMQ) derive from the germline V gene (reference sequence). Including cysteine and phenylalanine, the CDR3 has 14 amino acids. Only the CDR3 region is kept as DNA, spanning 42 bases read in frame from base 1. This specimen's time point label, per the study, means: baseline before first vaccination. The vaccinee samples were drawn from two UK trials, COV001 and COV002, one of which was a single-blind randomized controlled phase 2/3 trial testing AZD1222 (ChAdOx1 nCoV-19) in healthy adults. For TCRbeta chain sequencing, PBMC samples were collected from trial participants at day 0 and at day 28 after the second dose.

The CDR3 regions of human TCRbeta chains were subjected to immunosequencing. The original pipeline was this. Repertoire TCRs were matched against a reference library of SARS-CoV-2-specific TCRs generated with the MIRA antigen-specificity platform. Breadth was defined as the fraction of unique TCRs that were SARS-CoV-2-associated. Depth was defined as the fraction of total T cells that were SARS-CoV-2-associated. Using the MIRA data, each spike-specific TCR was mapped to the spike region that the TCR reacts to and placed in a CD4 or CD8 class. Log10-transformed breadth and depth values were compared by one-way ANOVA with Sidak's multiple comparisons tests. TCRdb obtained this table from immuneACCESS and retained in-frame rearrangements with V and J assigned. These tables miss some clones; where compared with another copy, unresolved V genes account for less than half of the shortfall, and the remainder is unexplained. V and J calls and clone size are given by that table; D and trimming were obtained from the DNA. This sample gives 75,000 to 100,000 clones in total; more than 70% of them show up just once. Clones ranked in the top ten supply 2.5% to 3% of the sample.

This specimen belongs to a study of T cell responses to AZD1222 COVID-19 vaccine (dated by TCRdb to the early 2020s). Regarding the complete study: AZD1222 recipients given second doses at about 4 weeks or at about 12 weeks were pooled, since spike-specific TCR depth and breadth were not found to differ between the two schedules. A total of just over 230 trial participants underwent TCR sequencing, of whom more than 200 had received two doses of AZD1222 and some 25 had received two doses of the MenACWY control vaccine. Enrollment into the trials was organized by age into subgroups of 18-55, 56-69 and 70-plus years, and those subgroups contained roughly 150, 30 and 60 TCR-sequenced participants, respectively.

Paper-wide results and their limitations: Epitopes outside the regions mutated in the B.1.351 and B.1.1.7 variants were reportedly recognized by nearly half of the unique spike-specific TCRs. After two AZD1222 doses, spike-specific TCR breadth and depth were significantly higher than at day 0 and than in MenACWY recipients. Most participants were white British and females outnumbered males, and the authors suggested that clonal diversity may have been underestimated. Only five or six AZD1222 recipients were SARS-CoV-2 seropositive at baseline, limiting conclusions about previously exposed vaccinees. The whole spike protein was spanned by vaccine-associated CD4 TCRs, and dominant responses were seen in regions 160-218 and 743-854. The 56-69-year group was small, and its depth increase did not reach significance, likely because of low power. Because no samples from the day 14 peak response were available, repertoires could be characterized only after the peak T cell response.

The sequence was collected from an adult in good health. Material: peripheral blood, obtained on day 0 of AZD1222 vaccination. Rearrangement joined TRBV13 to TRBJ1-3, with the identity of the D gene unclear. The DNA sequence follows: TGTGCCAGCAGCCGAGACTACTCTGGAAACACCATATATTTT. The resulting protein is CASSRDYSGNTIYF.